Detailed here is one T cell receptor (beta chain). This record belongs to a study of cytomegalovirus exposure and HLA in healthy donors. The PCR made use of 60 Vbeta and 13 Jbeta primers. Profiled with immunoSEQ multiplex PCR; TCRdb holds only in-frame clones, not every one. The top ten hold approximately 3.8% of the sample, which has about 120,000 clones, under 90% seen once. Sequencing used PBMCs. The receptor comes from a woman between 40 and 50 years old in good health and CMV-seropositive.

The CDR3 DNA reads as TGCAGCGTTGTCCCAGGGGAGAGTTCCTACGAGCAGTACTTC. Protein: CSVVPGESSYEQYF. This chain links TRBV29-1 with TRBJ2-7; maybe TRBD1 (6 bases). Germline assignment: CDR1 SQVTM and CDR2 ANQGSEA. The ends were cut back, 4 bases at V and 1 base at J, with 14 bases in the middle. The CDR3 sequence is 14 residues long.